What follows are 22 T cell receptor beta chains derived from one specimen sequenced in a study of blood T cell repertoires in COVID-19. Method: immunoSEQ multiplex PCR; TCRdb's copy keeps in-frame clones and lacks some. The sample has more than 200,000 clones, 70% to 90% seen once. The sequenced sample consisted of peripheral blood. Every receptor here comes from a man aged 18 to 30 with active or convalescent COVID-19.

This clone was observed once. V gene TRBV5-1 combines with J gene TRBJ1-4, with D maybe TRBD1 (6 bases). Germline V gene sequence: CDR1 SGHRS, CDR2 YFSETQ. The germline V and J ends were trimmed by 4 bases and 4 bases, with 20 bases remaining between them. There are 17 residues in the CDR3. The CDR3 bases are TGCGCCAGCAGCGCATCTATAAGCTCAGGGGATAATGAAAAACTGTTTTTT. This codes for CASSASISSGDNEKLFF.

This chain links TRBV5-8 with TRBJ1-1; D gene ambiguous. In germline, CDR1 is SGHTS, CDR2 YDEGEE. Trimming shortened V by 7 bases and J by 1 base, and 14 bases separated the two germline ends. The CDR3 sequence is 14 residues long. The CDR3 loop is CASRHQRGNTEAFF. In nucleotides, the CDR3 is TGTGCCAGCCGCCACCAGCGGGGGAACACTGAAGCTTTCTTT.

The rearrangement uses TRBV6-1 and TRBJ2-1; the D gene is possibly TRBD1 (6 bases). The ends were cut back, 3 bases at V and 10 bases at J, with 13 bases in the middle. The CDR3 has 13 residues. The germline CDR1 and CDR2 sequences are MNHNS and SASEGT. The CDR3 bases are TGTGCCAGCAGTGAGGGGGCCGTCGGCGAGCAGTTCTTC. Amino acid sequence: CASSEGAVGEQFF.

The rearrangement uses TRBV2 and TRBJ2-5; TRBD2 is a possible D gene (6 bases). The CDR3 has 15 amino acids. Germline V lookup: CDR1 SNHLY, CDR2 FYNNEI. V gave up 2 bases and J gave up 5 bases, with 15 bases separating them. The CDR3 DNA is TGTGCCAGCAGTGAATCCCGGGGGTGGGTCGAGACCCAGTACTTC. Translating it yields CASSESRGWVETQYF.

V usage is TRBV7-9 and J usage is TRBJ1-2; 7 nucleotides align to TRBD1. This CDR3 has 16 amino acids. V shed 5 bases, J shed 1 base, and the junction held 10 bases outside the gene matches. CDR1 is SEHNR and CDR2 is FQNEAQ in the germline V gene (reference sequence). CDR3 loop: CASSVRGGRVNYGYTF. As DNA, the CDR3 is TGTGCCAGCAGCGTTAGAGGGGGCAGGGTTAACTATGGCTACACCTTC.

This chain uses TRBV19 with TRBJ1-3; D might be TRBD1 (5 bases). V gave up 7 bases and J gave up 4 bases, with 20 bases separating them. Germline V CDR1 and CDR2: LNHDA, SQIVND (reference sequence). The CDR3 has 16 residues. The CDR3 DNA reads TGTGCCAGTAAGCATTGGATGGAAGGGGAAGGAAACACCATATATTTT. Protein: CASKHWMEGEGNTIYF.

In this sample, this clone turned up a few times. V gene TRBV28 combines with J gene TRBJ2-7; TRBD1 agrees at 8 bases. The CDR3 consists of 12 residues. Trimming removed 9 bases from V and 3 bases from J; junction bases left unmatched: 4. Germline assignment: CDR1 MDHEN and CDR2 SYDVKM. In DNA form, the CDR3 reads TGTGCCAGTCGGACAGGGCGCTACGAGCAGTACTTC. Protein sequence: CASRTGRYEQYF.

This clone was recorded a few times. The CDR3 spells CASSLQGQGDYGYTF. Here the CDR3 DNA reads TGTGCCAGCAGTTTACAAGGACAGGGGGACTATGGCTACACCTTC. V gene TRBV28 combines with J gene TRBJ1-2, with 10 bases aligning to TRBD1. The CDR3 is 15 amino acids. V lost 2 bases to trimming and J lost 3 bases; unmatched junction nucleotides: 3. The germline gives CDR1 MDHEN, CDR2 SYDVKM.

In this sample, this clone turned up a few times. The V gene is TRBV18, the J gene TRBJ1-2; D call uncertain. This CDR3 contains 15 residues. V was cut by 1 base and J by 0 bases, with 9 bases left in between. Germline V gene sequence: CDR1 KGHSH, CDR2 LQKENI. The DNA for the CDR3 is TGTGCCAGCTCACCACAACACAGCCCTAACTATGGCTACACCTTC. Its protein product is CASSPQHSPNYGYTF.

The CDR3 bases are TGTGCCAGCAGCCTGTGGGGACAGGGGAACTCTGGAAACACCATATATTTT. Translated, it gives CASSLWGQGNSGNTIYF. The genes are TRBV7-2 and TRBJ1-3, with 10 bases fitting TRBD1. Germline V lookup: CDR1 SGHTA, CDR2 FQGNSA. The CDR3 spans 17 residues. V was clipped by 5 bases and J by 0 bases; unmatched bases: 7.

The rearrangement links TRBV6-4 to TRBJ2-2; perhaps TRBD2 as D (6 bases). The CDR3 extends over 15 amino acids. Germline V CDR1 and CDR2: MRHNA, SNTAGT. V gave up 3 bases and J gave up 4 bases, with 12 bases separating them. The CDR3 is CASSEREEATGELFF. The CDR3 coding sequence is TGTGCCAGCAGTGAAAGGGAGGAGGCCACCGGGGAGCTGTTTTTT.

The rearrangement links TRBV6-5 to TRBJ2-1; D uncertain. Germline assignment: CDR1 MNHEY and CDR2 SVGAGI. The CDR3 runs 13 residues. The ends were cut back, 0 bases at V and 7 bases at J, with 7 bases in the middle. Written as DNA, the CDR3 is TGTGCCAGCAGTTACTCGAACATTAATGAGCAGTTCTTC. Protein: CASSYSNINEQFF.

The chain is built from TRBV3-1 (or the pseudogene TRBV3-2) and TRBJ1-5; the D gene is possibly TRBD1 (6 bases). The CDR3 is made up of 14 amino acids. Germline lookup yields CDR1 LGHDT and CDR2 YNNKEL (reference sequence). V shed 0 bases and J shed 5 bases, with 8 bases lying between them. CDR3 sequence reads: CASSQDPGDQPQHF. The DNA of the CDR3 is TGTGCCAGCAGCCAAGACCCAGGGGATCAGCCCCAGCATTTT.

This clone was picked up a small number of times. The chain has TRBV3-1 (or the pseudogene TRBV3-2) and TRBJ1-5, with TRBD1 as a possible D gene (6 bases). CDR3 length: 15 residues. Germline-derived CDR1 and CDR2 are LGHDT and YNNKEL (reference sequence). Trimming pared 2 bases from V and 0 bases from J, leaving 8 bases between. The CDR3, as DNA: TGTGCCAGCAGCCAACAGGGGACTAGCAATCAGCCCCAGCATTTT. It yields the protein CASSQQGTSNQPQHF.

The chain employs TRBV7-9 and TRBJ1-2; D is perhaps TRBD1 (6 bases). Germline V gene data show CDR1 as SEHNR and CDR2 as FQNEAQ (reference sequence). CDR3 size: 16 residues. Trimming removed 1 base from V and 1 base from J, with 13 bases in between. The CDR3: CASSLGTAQDNYGYTF. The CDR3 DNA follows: TGTGCCAGCAGCTTAGGGACAGCCCAGGATAACTATGGCTACACCTTC.

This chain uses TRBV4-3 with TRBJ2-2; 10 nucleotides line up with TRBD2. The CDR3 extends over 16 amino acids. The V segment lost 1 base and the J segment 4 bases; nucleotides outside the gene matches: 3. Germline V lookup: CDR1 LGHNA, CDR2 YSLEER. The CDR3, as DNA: TGCGCCAGCAGCCAAGTCAGGACTAGCGGCACCGGGGAGCTGTTTTTT. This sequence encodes CASSQVRTSGTGELFF.

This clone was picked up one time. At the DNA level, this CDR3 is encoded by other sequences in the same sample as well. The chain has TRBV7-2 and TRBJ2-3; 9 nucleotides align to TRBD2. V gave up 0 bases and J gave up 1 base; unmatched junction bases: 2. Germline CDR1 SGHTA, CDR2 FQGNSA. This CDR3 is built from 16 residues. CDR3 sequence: CASSLAPSGGTDTQYF. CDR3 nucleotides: TGTGCCAGCAGCTTAGCGCCTAGCGGGGGCACAGATACGCAGTATTTT.

The CDR3 reads CASSLDEARGRTEAFF. The CDR3, as DNA: TGTGCCAGCAGCTTAGATGAAGCCAGGGGGCGAACTGAAGCTTTCTTT. The chain links TRBV11-2 to TRBJ1-1; TRBD1 agrees at 8 bases. Germline V gene lookup returns CDR1 SGHAT and CDR2 FQNNGV. The V segment lost 0 bases and the J segment 5 bases; nucleotides outside the gene matches: 8. CDR3 length equals 16 residues.

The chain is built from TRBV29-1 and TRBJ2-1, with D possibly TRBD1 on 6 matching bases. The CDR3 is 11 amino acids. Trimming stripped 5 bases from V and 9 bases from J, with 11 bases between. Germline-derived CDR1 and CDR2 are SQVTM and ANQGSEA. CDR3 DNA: TGCAGCGTTTACGAACAGGGTGAGCAGTTCTTC. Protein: CSVYEQGEQFF.

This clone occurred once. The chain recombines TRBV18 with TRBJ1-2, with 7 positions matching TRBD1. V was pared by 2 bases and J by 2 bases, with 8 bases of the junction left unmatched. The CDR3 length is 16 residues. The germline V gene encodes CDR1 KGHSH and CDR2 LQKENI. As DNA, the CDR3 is TGTGCCAGCTCACCAGGGGACAGCGCGAGAAACTATGGCTACACCTTC. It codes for CASSPGDSARNYGYTF.

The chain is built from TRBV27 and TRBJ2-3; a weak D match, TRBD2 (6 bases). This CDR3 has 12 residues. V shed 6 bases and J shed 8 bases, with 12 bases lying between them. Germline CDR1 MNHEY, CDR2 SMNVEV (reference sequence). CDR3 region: CASSSIGGTQYF. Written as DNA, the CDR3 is TGTGCCAGCAGCTCCATCGGGGGTACGCAGTATTTT.

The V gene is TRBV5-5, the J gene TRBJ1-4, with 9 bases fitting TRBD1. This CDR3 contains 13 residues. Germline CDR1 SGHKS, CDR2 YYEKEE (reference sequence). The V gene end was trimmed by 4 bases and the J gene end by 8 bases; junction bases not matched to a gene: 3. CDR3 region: CASSVGTGEKLFF. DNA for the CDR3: TGTGCCAGCAGCGTCGGGACAGGGGAAAAACTGTTTTTT.